This T cell receptor (beta chain) was profiled in a study of cytomegalovirus exposure and HLA in healthy donors. Across the whole study: Among 150 million to 200 million T cells, an earlier analysis found 117 million unique TCR beta sequences.

A remark on this clone: Its antigen remains unidentified.

A multiplex PCR was run with 60 Vbeta primers and 13 Jbeta primers. Measured with immunoSEQ multiplex PCR; TCRdb has only the in-frame clones, and not every one. Among fewer than 100,000 clones listed, roughly 73% were seen once. Regarding the study as a whole: The authors enumerated roughly 160 TCR beta chains as linked to cytomegalovirus.

CDR3 length: 17 residues. V gave up 0 bases and J gave up 6 bases, with 19 bases separating them. The germline gives CDR1 SGDLS, CDR2 YYNGEE. Sequenced: PBMCs. The chain joins TRBV9 to TRBJ2-4; the D gene is possibly TRBD2 (8 bases). The receptor's source is a woman aged 40 to 50 in good health and CMV-seronegative. The CDR3 sequence: CASSVGPGGDRLNIQYF. The CDR3 DNA reads TGTGCCAGCAGCGTAGGCCCCGGGGGGGACAGATTAAACATTCAGTACTTC. Combining the CDR3 with reference TRBV9 and TRBJ2-4 gives the whole variable domain DSGVTQTPKHLITATGQRVTLRCSPRSGDLSVYWYQQSLDQGLQFLIQYYNGEERAKGNILERFSAQQFPDLHSELNLSSLELGDSALYFCASSVGPGGDRLNIQYFGAGTRLSVL.